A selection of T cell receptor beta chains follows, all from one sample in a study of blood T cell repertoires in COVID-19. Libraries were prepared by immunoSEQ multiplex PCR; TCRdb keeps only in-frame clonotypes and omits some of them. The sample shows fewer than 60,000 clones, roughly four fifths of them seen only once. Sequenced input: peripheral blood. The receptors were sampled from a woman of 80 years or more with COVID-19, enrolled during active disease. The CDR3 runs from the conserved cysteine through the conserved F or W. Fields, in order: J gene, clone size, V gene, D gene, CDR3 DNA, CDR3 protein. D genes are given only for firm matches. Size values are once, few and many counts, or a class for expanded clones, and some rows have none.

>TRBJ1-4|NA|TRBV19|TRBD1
TGTGCCAGTAACCCAACAGGGGTTGAAAAACTGTTTTTT
CASNPTGVEKLFF
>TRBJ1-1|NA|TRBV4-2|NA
TGTGCCAGCAGCCAAGTCGGAGACCTTGAAGCTTTCTTT
CASSQVGDLEAFF
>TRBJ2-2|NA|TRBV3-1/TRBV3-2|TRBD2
TGTGCCAGCAGCCACCTCCTAGCGGGAGAGAACACCGGGGAGCTGTTTTTT
CASSHLLAGENTGELFF
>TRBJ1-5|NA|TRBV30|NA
TGTGCCTGGAGTGTAGCCCATGATCAGCCCCAGCATTTT
CAWSVAHDQPQHF
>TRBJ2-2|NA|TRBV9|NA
TGTGCCAGCAGCGTAGGCCAGTCCGGGGAGCTGTTTTTT
CASSVGQSGELFF
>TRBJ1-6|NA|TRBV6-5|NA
TGTGCCAGCAACCCGACAGGTTTGGATTCACCCCTCCACTTT
CASNPTGLDSPLHF
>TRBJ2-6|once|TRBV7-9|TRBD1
TGTGCCAGCAGCGTTACAGGGGTCGGGGCCAACGTCCTGACTTTC
CASSVTGVGANVLTF
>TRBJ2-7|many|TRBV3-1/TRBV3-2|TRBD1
TGTGCCAGCAGCCAAGCCGGGACAGTGAACTACGAGCAGTACTTC
CASSQAGTVNYEQYF
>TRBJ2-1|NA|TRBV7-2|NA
TGTGCCAGCAGCTTAGCGTGGGGAACTAGCAATGAGCAGTTCTTC
CASSLAWGTSNEQFF
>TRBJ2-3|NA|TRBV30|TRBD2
TGTGCCTGGAGTGAGAATCTAGCGGGAGGAGGGGATACGCAGTATTTT
CAWSENLAGGGDTQYF
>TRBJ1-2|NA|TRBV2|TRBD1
TGTGCCAGCAGGGAACCGGGACAGGGGGCGCGAGGCTACACCTTC
CASREPGQGARGYTF
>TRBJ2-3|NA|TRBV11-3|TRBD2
TGTGCCAGCAGCCCGACTAGCGGGAGCGCAGATACGCAGTATTTT
CASSPTSGSADTQYF
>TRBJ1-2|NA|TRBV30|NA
TGTGCCTGGAGTGGGACAGCCTATGGCTACACCTTC
CAWSGTAYGYTF
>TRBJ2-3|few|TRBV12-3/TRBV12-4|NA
TGTGCCAGCAGACAACAGGGACTAAGGACGCAGTATTTT
CASRQQGLRTQYF
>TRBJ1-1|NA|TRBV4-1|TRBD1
TGCGCCAGCAGCAGACTACAGGGGGACACTGAAGCTTTCTTT
CASSRLQGDTEAFF
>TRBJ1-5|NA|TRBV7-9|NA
TGTGCCAGCAGCTTAGGAAGGGGTGGTGGGAATCAGCCCCAGCATTTT
CASSLGRGGGNQPQHF
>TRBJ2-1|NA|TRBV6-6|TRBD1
TGTGCCAGCAGTTCAGGGACAGGGAAGAATGAGCAGTTCTTC
CASSSGTGKNEQFF
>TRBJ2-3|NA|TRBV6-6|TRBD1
TGTGCCAGCAGCCGACGGACAGGCCGCTCGGGTCTAGATACGCAGTATTTT
CASSRRTGRSGLDTQYF
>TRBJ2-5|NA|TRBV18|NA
TGTGCCAGCTCACCACCGCCGGGGGGCGAGACCCAGTACTTC
CASSPPPGGETQYF
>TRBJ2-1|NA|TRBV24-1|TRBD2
TGTGCCACCAGTGAGGTGACTAGCGGGAGTCTTGAGCAGTTCTTC
CATSEVTSGSLEQFF
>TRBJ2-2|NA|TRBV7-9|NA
TGTGCCAGCAGCCTCGGGACAATCTTGGGGGAGCTGTTTTTT
CASSLGTILGELFF
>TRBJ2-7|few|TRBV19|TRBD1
TGTGCCAGTAGTCCCGGGACAGGGGGCGGCTACGAGCAGTACTTC
CASSPGTGGGYEQYF
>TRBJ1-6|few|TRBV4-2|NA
TGTGCCAGCAGCCAGAATAGGGGGAATTCACCCCTCCACTTT
CASSQNRGNSPLHF
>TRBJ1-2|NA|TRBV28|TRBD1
TGTGCCAGCCTGTCGGGACAGCGCTATGGCTACACCTTC
CASLSGQRYGYTF